Reported below is one T cell receptor beta chain. This entry comes from a study of CD8 T cells in Susac syndrome. Study-level information: When blood was drawn, patients with Susac syndrome were on intravenous immunoglobulin alone, on corticosteroids, or therapy-naive.

Sequencing of TCR beta was performed on blood CD8+ T cells and on blood CD4+ T cells. Through negative isolation, CD4+ and CD8+ T cells were obtained, while TEMRA cells were enriched using FACS. The CDR3 contains 16 residues. The V gene's germline CDR1 is SGHNT and CDR2 YYREEE (reference sequence). Trimming took 0 bases from V and 5 from J, leaving 16 bases between them. Reverse transcription used about 0.45 to 1 ug RNA and random hexamers. TCR beta CDR3 was amplified by immunoSEQ multiplex PCR. This amplification extended across 54 Vbeta and 13 Jbeta segments. TCRdb reprocessed the immunoSEQ multiplex PCR reads via MiXCR and lists one record per CDR3 protein. The sample holds under 200,000 distinct CDR3 sequences, 75% to 95% seen once.

The chain combines TRBV5-4 with TRBJ2-3, with a weak D call TRBD1 (6 bases). The receptor was isolated from a human donor with Susac syndrome. The sample consisted of CD4+ T cells from PBMCs. Here the CDR3 DNA reads TGTGCCAGCAGCTTGGGGGCTCGAACGGACAGAGATACGCAGTATTTT. This encodes CASSLGARTDRDTQYF.